This T cell receptor beta chain was recorded in a study of T cell repertoires in cytomegalovirus infection. The wider study: Signatures in public TCR beta sequences pointed to both CMV infection and matching HLA type.

Each CDR3 protein is one row after TCRdb ran MiXCR on the reads. This table has 150,000 to 200,000 distinct CDR3 sequences, 14% appearing once. This clonotype has ten or more counts. There are 13 residues in the CDR3. Looked up from germline, CDR1 is SNHLY and CDR2 is FYNNEI. The V end was cut by 5 bases, the J end by 5 bases, with 10 bases between. The chain employs TRBV2 and TRBJ2-1; D gene ambiguous. The receptor comes from a human donor in good health (CMV status not recorded). Some clones in this sample may be carry-over from other donors' samples. The sample consisted of PBMCs. The CDR3 region has the DNA TGTGCCAGCAGTTCTAGTGGAAACAATGAGCAGTTCTTC. Its protein is CASSSSGNNEQFF.